Below are 15 T cell receptor beta chains sequenced from a single sample in a study of blood T cell repertoires in COVID-19. The repertoire was sequenced with immunoSEQ multiplex PCR; TCRdb's copy has only in-frame clones and lacks some. The table has about 320,000 clones, about 92% seen once. Sequencing used PBMCs or T cells enriched from blood (not recorded which). These TCRs come from a man aged 60-69 years who had recovered from COVID-19.

V usage is TRBV19 and J usage is TRBJ1-1; D perhaps matches TRBD1 (5 bases). The CDR3 runs 16 residues. Germline V gene lookup returns CDR1 LNHDA and CDR2 SQIVND (reference sequence). With 6 bases removed from V and 4 bases from J, the gap between germline ends came to 21 bases. The CDR3 coding sequence is TGTGCCAGTAGCTCAAACACATGGGGGGTTGCCACTGAAGCTTTCTTT. It yields the protein CASSSNTWGVATEAFF. Looking up the rest from reference TRBV19 and TRBJ1-1 gives the full variable domain: DGGITQSPKYLFRKEGQNVTLSCEQNLNHDAMYWYRQDPGQGLRLIYYSQIVNDFQKGDIAEGYSVSREKKESFPLTVTSAQKNPTAFYLCASSSNTWGVATEAFFGQGTRLTVV.

This clone was seen only once. This rearrangement joins TRBV4-1 to TRBJ2-7; TRBD2 agrees at 9 bases. The germline V gene has CDR1 MGHRA and CDR2 YSYEKL. The V and J ends lost 2 bases and 6 bases, in that order; junction bases with no gene match: 8. The CDR3 loop spans 15 amino acids. The CDR3 spells CASSQPGTSYREQYF. The CDR3 DNA follows: TGCGCCAGCAGCCAACCCGGGACTAGCTATCGCGAGCAGTACTTC.

The chain uses TRBV3-1 (or the pseudogene TRBV3-2) and TRBJ2-1, with TRBD2 matching over 10 bases. After removal of 0 bases from V and 14 bases from J, the junction contained 4 bases not matched to a gene. The CDR3 is 13 amino acids. Germline V lookup: CDR1 LGHDT, CDR2 YNNKEL (reference sequence). The CDR3 sequence is CASSQDYLAGEFF. CDR3 nucleotide sequence: TGTGCCAGCAGCCAAGATTATCTAGCGGGGGAGTTCTTC.

A single count supports this clone. The chain links TRBV7-3 to TRBJ2-1; the match to TRBD1 covers 8 bases. The CDR3 is 12 amino acids. V lost 3 bases and J lost 13; bases outside the gene matches: 5. The germline gives CDR1 SGHTA, CDR2 FQGTGA. CDR3 bases: TGTGCCAGCAGCTTCGACAGGGGATCACAGTTCTTC. Translated: CASSFDRGSQFF.

V and J are TRBV19 and TRBJ2-7; 10 nucleotides agree with TRBD1. The CDR3 spans 15 residues. From germline, CDR1 is LNHDA and CDR2 SQIVND (reference sequence). The V and J ends lost 6 bases and 3 bases, in that order; junction bases with no gene match: 8. CDR3 sequence (DNA): TGTGCCAGTAGCACCTCCGGGACAGGGGACTACGAGCAGTACTTC. Amino acids: CASSTSGTGDYEQYF.

The rearrangement joins TRBV5-1 to TRBJ1-2; TRBD1 matches at 8 bases. The CDR3 sequence is 16 residues long. The trim removed 7 bases at V and 7 bases at J, leaving 18 bases unmatched. Germline assignment: CDR1 SGHRS and CDR2 YFSETQ. The CDR3 reads CASGNPGGQGAGGYTF. CDR3 coding DNA: TGCGCCAGCGGCAACCCCGGCGGTCAGGGGGCGGGTGGCTACACCTTC.

V is TRBV10-3 and J is TRBJ2-7, with D perhaps matching TRBD2 (5 bases). The germline CDR1 and CDR2 sequences are ENHRY and SYGVKD. This CDR3 has 14 amino acids. V lost 4 bases to trimming and J lost 1 base, with 11 bases between them. This CDR3 is CAISVALASYEQYF. CDR3 coding DNA: TGTGCCATCAGTGTCGCTCTAGCTTCCTACGAGCAGTACTTC.

The CDR3 region is CASSGHSGSTDTQYF. CDR3 DNA sequence: TGTGCCAGCAGCGGACATAGCGGGAGCACAGATACGCAGTATTTT. V is TRBV9 and J is TRBJ2-3, with TRBD2 identical over 7 bases. V shed 3 bases and J 0 bases; nucleotides not matched to a gene: 4. Germline V gives CDR1 SGDLS, CDR2 YYNGEE. This CDR3 spans 15 amino acids.

This chain connects TRBV9 to TRBJ2-3, with TRBD2 matching 8 bases. The CDR3 extends over 16 amino acids. Germline values: CDR1 SGDLS, CDR2 YYNGEE. J gave up 5 bases and V 2 bases, and 10 bases lay outside the gene matches. The CDR3 nucleotides read TGTGCCAGCAGCGTGAGGGGTAGCGGGGTCGTAGATACGCAGTATTTT. Protein product: CASSVRGSGVVDTQYF.

The chain combines TRBV19 with TRBJ2-5; 7 bases fit TRBD1. The junction had 6 bases not matched to a gene; V was cut back by 4 bases and J by 4 bases. CDR1 LNHDA and CDR2 SQIVND come from the germline V gene (reference sequence). The CDR3 extends over 14 amino acids. The CDR3 DNA sequence: TGTGCCAGTAGTACAACAGGGGCGCGAGAGACCCAGTACTTC. Translated, it gives CASSTTGARETQYF.

The chain uses TRBV6-5 and TRBJ1-3; tentatively, D is TRBD1 (5 bases). Germline V gene data show CDR1 as MNHEY and CDR2 as SVGAGI. V was cut by 4 bases and J by 2 bases, with 12 bases left in between. The length of the CDR3 is 15 residues. The CDR3 region has the DNA TGTGCCAGCAGTTCTGACAGATCGACTGGAAACACCATATATTTT. Its protein is CASSSDRSTGNTIYF.

This chain's CDR3 is CAISVQEGSYEQYF. In DNA, the CDR3 is TGTGCCATCAGTGTTCAGGAGGGCTCCTACGAGCAGTACTTC. The chain uses TRBV10-3 and TRBJ2-7; possibly TRBD2 for D (6 bases). This CDR3 is 14 amino acids long. The V gene's germline CDR1 is ENHRY and CDR2 SYGVKD. The germline V and J ends were trimmed by 4 bases and 0 bases, with 10 bases remaining between them.

CDR3 sequence: CASSGDKNSYEQYF. Here the CDR3 DNA reads TGTGCCAGCAGCGGAGACAAGAACTCCTACGAGCAGTACTTC. This chain connects TRBV9 to TRBJ2-7; D is ambiguous. Germline-derived CDR1 and CDR2 are SGDLS and YYNGEE. The V and J ends lost 3 bases and 0 bases respectively, with 10 bases between them. This CDR3 is built from 14 residues.

This chain connects TRBV11-2 to TRBJ1-1; D gene uncertain. The V end lost 3 bases, the J end lost 4 bases, and 9 bases lay between the germline ends. This CDR3 spans 13 amino acids. The germline V gene has CDR1 SGHAT and CDR2 FQNNGV. The DNA for the CDR3 is TGTGCCAGCAGCTTTTCGGTACTCACTGAAGCTTTCTTT. Its protein is CASSFSVLTEAFF.

V gene TRBV18 combines with J gene TRBJ2-5; 8 nucleotides agree with TRBD2. V dropped 2 bases and J dropped 1; count of bases not matched to a gene: 3. This CDR3 is 15 amino acids long. Germline V CDR1 and CDR2: KGHSH, LQKENI. The DNA for the CDR3 is TGTGCCAGCTCACCAGCGGGGGGAACCCAAGAGACCCAGTACTTC. Its translation: CASSPAGGTQETQYF.